These 2 T cell receptor beta chains share one sample of origin, sequenced in a study of cytomegalovirus exposure and HLA in healthy donors. PCR involved 60 Vbeta and 13 Jbeta primers. The table came from immunoSEQ multiplex PCR; TCRdb's copy has only in-frame clones and leaves some out. The sample holds 150,000 to 200,000 clones, around 87% seen once. The sample consisted of PBMCs. The receptor set was obtained from a woman aged 18-35 years in good health and CMV-seronegative.

The V and J genes are TRBV6-5 and TRBJ1-6, with no clear D. Germline assignment: CDR1 MNHEY and CDR2 SVGAGI. V dropped 11 bases and J dropped 6 bases, with 11 bases sitting between them. The CDR3 is 12 amino acids. Here the CDR3 DNA reads TGTGCCGCAAAGAGTGGTAATTCACCCCTCCACTTT. Its protein is CAAKSGNSPLHF.

This clone was counted only a few times. V is TRBV7-9 and J is TRBJ1-4, with 7 bases lining up with TRBD1. With 3 bases clipped from V and 0 bases from J, the junction kept 10 bases outside the gene matches. Germline V lookup: CDR1 SEHNR, CDR2 FQNEAQ (reference sequence). CDR3 length equals 18 residues. CDR3 coding DNA: TGTGCCAGCAGCTTCTTACAGGGGCTGTCGGCAACTAATGAAAAACTGTTTTTT. Protein sequence: CASSFLQGLSATNEKLFF.